The present TCR beta chain was sequenced within a study of human T cells and chemical hapten exposure (dated by TCRdb to 2020 to 2023). Background on the whole study: For sensitization, 2% DPC in acetone was applied to a roughly 2 cm by roughly 2 cm area of upper inner arm skin. Patients additionally received weekly therapeutic DPC doses to the scalp throughout the approximately 25-week study period. Patch tests used Finn chambers with 0.01% DPC on the upper back, scored after 6 days by International Contact Dermatitis Research Group standards. Alopecia areata with under or over 50% scalp involvement, alopecia totalis and alopecia universalis were represented in the patient cohort, which was mostly female. Libraries were pooled for sequencing, and variation in per-sample TCR yields was attributed mainly to small differences in library volumes within the pool. This study followed changes in the peripheral blood TCR repertoire in vivo during primary and secondary sensitization of alopecia patients to the hapten diphenylcyclopropenone (DPC). Patient blood was sampled pre-sensitization (week 0) and at 2, 6 and about 24 weeks after DPC sensitization. For TCR sequencing, blood came from 25 to 35 alopecia patients at anywhere from one to four time points (pre-sensitization, 2, 6 and 24 weeks). What the authors observed across the whole study: All patients had alopecia, a presumed autoimmune disease, so their immune response might differ from that of healthy individuals. Expanded TCRs formed significantly more large CDR3 similarity clusters than pre-sensitization or healthy control sets, consistent with antigen-driven responses. Patch test score was positively correlated with the number of PT1 expanded TCRs, with significance at thresholds 8, 16 and 32 but not at 4. After repeated subsampling, changes were observed in the strength of the expansion versus patch-test correlation and in the threshold at which the correlation became significant. No change with DPC sensitization was found in the number of TCRs above 1 in 1000 frequency, and no evidence of global repertoire structure alterations was found.

The sample holds a few counts of this clonotype. Its cognate antigen has yet to be identified. Base qualities were left out, and no much larger clone turns up one base away. The library was prepared using RACE. The instrument was a NextSeq 500. Library preparation attached unique molecular identifiers to individual cDNA molecules for quantitative, reproducible TCR counting. For every blood RNA sample, sequencing covered both the TCR alpha and TCR beta chains. As for the authors' bioinformatics: Samples had a median of roughly 98,000 TCRs, with a range from about 23,224 to 750,000. The Decombinator software suite was used to annotate the V, J and CDR3 of the TCR reads. For PS versus PT1 abundance plots, all samples were subsampled to the same number of TCRs (28,000). Expanded TCRs were defined as absent before sensitization and observed at least eight times at the 2-week time point. TCRdb reprocessing: public reads trimmed at Q25 with fastp, clones called with MiXCR, in-frame beta chains kept. Identical CDR3 proteins give one entry, which carries the most common genes and DNA. The V and J calls, along with clone size, are taken from TCRdb and not from the paper's own processing. This sample lists 150,000 to 200,000 distinct CDR3 sequences; roughly 14% were detected once. The top ten clones comprise about 1.7% of the sample.

Sample time point, as interpreted from the label and publication: patch test 1, 2 weeks after DPC sensitization. Explained via the paper, the treatment or condition label denotes: therapeutic diphenylcyclopropenone sensitization with weekly scalp DPC. At each patch-test visit, blood was drawn before the patch test was applied. Patients were eligible if aged 18 to 70, diagnosed with alopecia and judged suitable for DPC therapy, and pregnant patients were excluded. Total RNA was extracted from unfractionated whole blood that had been collected in Tempus Blood RNA tubes. The germline V gene provides CDR1 MDHEN and CDR2 SYDVKM. From cysteine to phenylalanine, the CDR3 is 14 amino acids long. Of all the DNA, just the CDR3 is kept, 42 bases in frame from base 1. The germline V end is reduced by 5 bases and the J end by 6 bases; junction bases left unmatched: 7.

The origin of this receptor is a woman in her thirties with alopecia areata. Some clones in this sample may be carry-over from other donors' samples. The material was whole blood, obtained in connection with sensitization to the hapten diphenylcyclopropenone (DPC). The rearrangement combines TRBV28 with TRBJ2-4; the junction holds 7 bases that match TRBD1. The CDR3 region: CASSPGQNLNIQYF. The DNA sequence is TGTGCCAGCAGTCCGGGACAGAACCTAAACATTCAGTACTTC.